This T cell receptor beta chain was identified in a study of identical twins. TCRdb recomputed calls from the 5' RACE reads with MiXCR, one row per CDR3 protein. The profile shows approximately 700,000 distinct CDR3 sequences, 18% of them singletons. Germline V lookup: CDR1 SEHNR, CDR2 FQNEAQ (reference sequence). The V and J ends lost 4 bases and 3 bases respectively, with 16 bases between them. The CDR3 sequence is 15 residues long. These data were likewise used in another study, on T cells expressing NK-cell markers.

V gene TRBV7-9 combines with J gene TRBJ2-7; the D gene is possibly TRBD1 (7 bases). The sequence was obtained from a woman younger than 30 in good health. The specimen sequenced was PBMCs. CDR3 DNA sequence: TGTGCCAGCAGCTCCGGGACAGTCGGGGGCTACGAGCAGTACTTC. It translates to CASSSGTVGGYEQYF.